A single sample is the source of the 28 T cell receptor beta chains below, sequenced in a study of blood T cells in healthy people across ages. The use of a sample-barcoded 5' primer and a J-beta primer mix characterized a second PCR of 7 to 11 cycles. One entry per CDR3 protein results from TCRdb running MiXCR on the 5' RACE reads. This repertoire shows approximately 730,000 distinct CDR3 sequences, around half found once; its top ten account for around 40%. The specimen sequenced was blood. These receptors were taken from an elderly man in good health.

This chain links TRBV24-1 with TRBJ2-1, with 13 bases matching TRBD2. This CDR3 has 16 residues. The germline V gene has CDR1 KGHDR and CDR2 SFDVKD. V shed 4 bases, J shed 6 bases, and the junction held 5 bases outside the gene matches. In nucleotides, the CDR3 is TGTGCCACCAGTGAAGGGGGACTAGCGGGACTCAATGAGCAGTTCTTC. This gives the protein CATSEGGLAGLNEQFF.

The chain carries TRBV20-1 and TRBJ2-1; D gene ambiguous. V was cut by 0 bases and J by 8 bases, with 11 bases left in between. This CDR3 spans 13 amino acids. CDR1 is DFQATT, CDR2 SNEGSKA, per germline (reference sequence). For the CDR3, the DNA is TGCAGTGCTAGAGATTGGGTCACGGATGAGCAGTTCTTC. It specifies CSARDWVTDEQFF.

The V gene is TRBV5-1, the J gene TRBJ2-7; D remains unclear. This CDR3 spans 14 amino acids. V lost 2 bases to trimming and J lost 2 bases, with 11 bases between them. Looked up from germline, CDR1 is SGHRS and CDR2 is YFSETQ. The CDR3 region is CASSFFGLTYEQYF. In DNA, the CDR3 is TGCGCCAGCAGCTTTTTCGGCCTCACCTACGAGCAGTACTTC.

This clonotype was observed a few times. The chain is built from TRBV27 and TRBJ1-2; maybe TRBD1 (6 bases). The CDR3 consists of 16 residues. CDR1 is MNHEY and CDR2 is SMNVEV in the germline V gene (reference sequence). Deletions cut 4 bases from V and 5 bases from J, with 20 bases between. The CDR3 loop is CASSSTEGGRGYGYTF. As DNA, the CDR3 is TGTGCCAGCAGTTCTACTGAGGGGGGCAGGGGATATGGCTACACCTTC.

The V and J genes are TRBV25-1 and TRBJ1-2, with TRBD1 identical over 7 bases. V lost 3 bases to trimming and J lost 5 bases; unmatched junction nucleotides: 3. The CDR3 runs to 13 residues. Germline values: CDR1 MGHDK, CDR2 SYGVNS. Written as DNA, the CDR3 is TGTGCCAGCAGTGAGGGACAGCAATATGGCTACACCTTC. It codes for CASSEGQQYGYTF.

This clonotype has just a few counts. The rearrangement links TRBV6-2 or TRBV6-3 to TRBJ2-1, with 11 bases aligning to TRBD1. Trimming cost V 6 bases and J 7 bases; bases outside gene matches: 11. The CDR3 loop spans 16 amino acids. Germline values: CDR1 MNHEY, CDR2 SVGEGT. This CDR3 is CASSLVGQGARNEQFF. The DNA of the CDR3 is TGTGCCAGCAGCCTCGTCGGACAGGGGGCAAGGAATGAGCAGTTCTTC.

This chain links TRBV28 with TRBJ2-7; 7 bases line up with TRBD1. CDR1 is MDHEN, CDR2 SYDVKM, per germline. Trimming at V came to 4 bases and at J to 2 bases, leaving 14 bases not matched to a gene. CDR3 length: 17 residues. CDR3 amino acids: CASSSPASNRGPYEQYF. CDR3 sequence (DNA): TGTGCCAGCAGTTCGCCGGCTTCCAACAGGGGCCCCTACGAGCAGTACTTC.

The chain employs TRBV29-1 and TRBJ2-7; no clear D gene. This CDR3 comprises 14 residues. V lost 0 bases, J lost 7 bases, and 16 bases lay in between. Germline V gene lookup returns CDR1 SQVTM and CDR2 ANQGSEA. The CDR3: CSVEDRKNYNEQYF. CDR3 in DNA: TGCAGCGTTGAAGATCGTAAGAACTACAATGAGCAGTACTTC.

The chain couples TRBV7-9 to TRBJ2-2, with D possibly matching TRBD1 (6 bases). The CDR3 consists of 15 residues. V lost 5 bases and J 2 bases, leaving 12 bases between the germline ends. The germline V gene has CDR1 SEHNR and CDR2 FQNEAQ (reference sequence). In DNA, the CDR3 is TGTGCCAGCAGCCGACCCGGGACAAACACCGGGGAGCTGTTTTTT. This encodes CASSRPGTNTGELFF.

Concerning this clonotype: A junction boundary mismatches the germline segment, possibly from a read error. The CDR3: CACSEVPNYEQYF. The CDR3 DNA sequence: TGTGCCTGCAGTGAGGTCCCAAACTACGAGCAGTACTTC. The chain uses TRBV2 and TRBJ2-7; no clear D gene. There are 13 residues in the CDR3. Germline CDR1 reads SNHLY; CDR2 reads FYNNEI.

In its sample, this clonotype was seen a few times. V usage is TRBV6-5 and J usage is TRBJ2-3; 10 nucleotides agree with TRBD2. Trimming cost V 6 bases and J 14 bases; bases outside gene matches: 14. This CDR3 has 14 residues. Per germline, CDR1 MNHEY and CDR2 SVGAGI. The DNA of the CDR3 is TGTGCCAGCAGCGGAGCGGGAGGGGTCAGATACGCGTATTTT. Translation: CASSGAGGVRYAYF.

This clonotype appeared once. The chain recombines TRBV7-9 with TRBJ2-2, with TRBD2 identical over 11 bases. Germline V gives CDR1 SEHNR, CDR2 FQNEAQ (reference sequence). The CDR3 contains 16 residues. Losses at the gene ends were 3 bases for V and 4 bases for J; bases not matched to a gene: 4. CDR3 loop: CASSLVLAGATGELFF. The CDR3 DNA follows: TGTGCCAGCAGCTTGGTACTAGCGGGAGCCACCGGGGAGCTGTTTTTT.

The CDR3: CASILAVNSPLHF. CDR3 nucleotide sequence: TGTGCCAGCATATTGGCAGTGAATTCACCCCTCCACTTT. J is TRBJ1-6 and V is TRBV2; no reliable D call. V was cut by 7 bases and J by 7 bases, with 11 bases left in between. Germline values: CDR1 SNHLY, CDR2 FYNNEI. This CDR3 is built from 13 residues. Filled out from reference TRBV2 and TRBJ1-6, the complete variable domain reads EPEVTQTPSHQVTQMGQEVILRCVPISNHLYFYWYRQILGQKVEFLVSFYNNEISEKSEIFDDQFSVERPDGSNFTLKIRSTKLEDSAMYFCASILAVNSPLHFGNGTRLTVT.

CDR3 sequence reads: CASHAGDYQETQYF. The CDR3 coding sequence is TGTGCCAGCCACGCCGGGGACTATCAAGAGACCCAGTACTTC. This rearrangement joins TRBV27 to TRBJ2-5; 7 bases map to TRBD2. Losses at the gene ends were 8 bases for V and 2 bases for J; bases not matched to a gene: 8. Germline V lookup: CDR1 MNHEY, CDR2 SMNVEV (reference sequence). The CDR3 runs 14 residues.

This chain uses TRBV29-1 with TRBJ2-2; 9 positions match TRBD2. The CDR3 sequence is 14 residues long. J lost 5 bases, V lost 4 bases, and 5 bases had no gene match. The germline V gene has CDR1 SQVTM and CDR2 ANQGSEA. CDR3 bases: TGCAGCGTTGGAGGCGGGAGGGGAACCGGGGAGCTGTTTTTT. Protein sequence: CSVGGGRGTGELFF.

This clonotype was detected a few times. The chain links TRBV5-1 to TRBJ2-7; D possibly corresponds to TRBD2 (5 bases). The J call may be mistaken, given a closer DNA end match to TRBJ2-5. The CDR3 runs 12 residues. Germline CDR1 is SGHRS and CDR2 is YFSETQ. Here the CDR3 DNA reads TGCGCCAGCAGCTACGGGGAAGAGACCCAGTACTTC. Translating gives CASSYGEETQYF.

This chain connects TRBV2 to TRBJ2-4, with a tentative D call TRBD1 (7 bases). The closer fit of TRBJ2-7 to the DNA end suggests the J call may be wrong. This CDR3 comprises 14 residues. In germline, CDR1 is SNHLY, CDR2 FYNNEI. This CDR3 reads CASSGEGGGNEQYF. The CDR3 nucleotides read TGTGCCAGCAGTGGGGAAGGGGGCGGGAACGAGCAGTACTTC.

The gene calls are TRBV12-3 or TRBV12-4 and TRBJ2-1; TRBD2 aligns across 7 bases. J lost 10 bases, V lost 3 bases, and 9 bases had no gene match. There are 14 residues in the CDR3. CDR3 sequence reads: CASSFASGSREQFF. As DNA, the CDR3 is TGTGCCAGCAGTTTTGCTAGCGGCTCAAGGGAGCAGTTCTTC.

The genes are TRBV7-9 and TRBJ2-5; no firm D call. CDR3 length: 15 amino acids. V was shortened by 6 bases and J by 0 bases, with 14 bases between the two germline ends. Germline CDR1 reads SEHNR; CDR2 reads FQNEAQ (reference sequence). CDR3 bases: TGTGCCAGCAGGGAAGTTCAGGTGTACCAAGAGACCCAGTACTTC. It yields the protein CASREVQVYQETQYF.

This clonotype was counted only a few times. The chain employs TRBV5-1 and TRBJ2-6, with 8 bases that match TRBD1. CDR3 length equals 19 residues. CDR1 and CDR2 from the germline V gene are SGHRS and YFSETQ. The V gene end was trimmed by 4 bases and the J gene end by 0 bases; junction bases not matched to a gene: 12. CDR3 sequence: CASSGGQGRHVSGANVLTF. CDR3 coding DNA: TGCGCCAGCAGCGGAGGACAGGGACGTCATGTCTCTGGGGCCAACGTCCTGACTTTC.

The V call is TRBV18, the J call TRBJ2-1, with D tentatively TRBD2 (6 bases). Germline-derived CDR1 and CDR2 are KGHSH and LQKENI. V was shortened by 6 bases and J by 8 bases, with 14 bases between the two germline ends. The CDR3 runs 13 residues. CDR3 nucleotide sequence: TGTGCCAGCTCCCCCGGGGGTGGCGATGAGCAGTTCTTC. Protein sequence: CASSPGGGDEQFF.

This clonotype was observed a few times. CDR3 amino acids: CASALGEGVGNEQFF. CDR3 DNA sequence: TGTGCCAGCGCCCTAGGGGAGGGGGTTGGCAATGAGCAGTTCTTC. The chain combines TRBV12-3 or TRBV12-4 with TRBJ2-1; possible D gene TRBD2, 7 bases. This CDR3 comprises 15 residues. The V end lost 8 bases, the J end lost 6 bases, and 20 bases lay between the germline ends.

This clonotype appeared a single time. CDR3 protein: CASTGQFSQPQHF. CDR3 DNA: TGTGCCAGCACCGGACAGTTTAGCCAGCCCCAGCATTTT. The chain uses TRBV12-3 or TRBV12-4 and TRBJ1-5; a possible D gene is TRBD1 (6 bases). The CDR3 is 13 residues long. Trimming shortened V by 7 bases and J by 7 bases, and 14 bases separated the two germline ends.

The rearrangement uses TRBV6-6 and TRBJ1-2; D is perhaps TRBD1 (5 bases). Germline V gene lookup returns CDR1 MNHNY and CDR2 SVGAGI (reference sequence). Trimming shortened V by 7 bases and J by 8 bases, and 20 bases separated the two germline ends. The CDR3 loop spans 14 amino acids. The CDR3 spells CASTAPRDGSGYTF. The CDR3 coding sequence is TGTGCCAGCACCGCGCCCCGGGACGGCTCGGGCTACACCTTC.

J is TRBJ2-7 and V is TRBV5-1, with 8 bases identical to TRBD2. Germline lookup yields CDR1 SGHRS and CDR2 YFSETQ. The CDR3 is 13 amino acids. Trimming cost V 4 bases and J 9 bases; bases outside gene matches: 9. The CDR3 sequence is CASSPGIREGQYF. CDR3 nucleotides: TGCGCCAGCAGCCCCGGGATCCGGGAGGGGCAGTACTTC.

The chain carries TRBV29-1 and TRBJ2-7; D call uncertain. The CDR3 has 11 residues. The germline V gene has CDR1 SQVTM and CDR2 ANQGSEA. Trimming shortened V by 5 bases and J by 0 bases, and 5 bases separated the two germline ends. CDR3 nucleotide sequence: TGCAGCGTTTTCGGCTCCTACGAGCAGTACTTC. The encoded protein is CSVFGSYEQYF.

As for this clonotype: A much larger clonotype is one base distant, so this may be a read error. This chain connects TRBV24-1 to TRBJ2-7; tentatively, D is TRBD2 (5 bases). CDR1 is KGHDR and CDR2 is SFDVKD in the germline V gene. Trimming stripped 4 bases from V and 9 bases from J, with 21 bases between. The CDR3 covers 15 residues. CDR3 sequence reads: CATSDGGGLQSGQYF. CDR3 nucleotide sequence: TGTGCCACCAGTGACGGAGGTGGCCTCCAATCCGGGCAGTACTTC.

The chain employs TRBV15 and TRBJ2-7; D is unclear. V shed 3 bases and J shed 3 bases, with 12 bases lying between them. Looked up from germline, CDR1 is LNHNV and CDR2 is YYDKDF (reference sequence). The CDR3 loop spans 14 amino acids. This CDR3 reads CATSSSRANYEQYF. CDR3 bases: TGTGCCACCAGCAGTAGTCGGGCAAACTACGAGCAGTACTTC.